These 7 T cell receptor beta chains were all obtained from the same sample, sequenced in a study of shared clonotypes between healthy human individuals. As defined, naive CD8 cells were CD45RO-negative and positively selected for CCR7, with terminally differentiated effector memory CD45RA+ cells excluded. Profiling relied on immunoSEQ multiplex PCR, and the TCRdb table lists in-frame clones only, not all of them. Found here are millions of clones, more than 85% of them singletons; the top ten hold around 1.7%. Sample: naive CD8+ T cells from PBMCs. The receptors were sampled from a young man in good health. Some clones in this sample may be carry-over from other donors' samples.

The V and J genes are TRBV11-2 and TRBJ2-5, with TRBD2 matching over 7 bases. CDR1 is SGHAT, CDR2 FQNNGV, per germline. Trimming removed 5 bases from V and 2 bases from J; junction bases left unmatched: 5. The CDR3 contains 14 residues. CDR3 nucleotide sequence: TGTGCCAGCAGCCTAGGGGAGGGGCAAGAGACCCAGTACTTC. Its translation: CASSLGEGQETQYF.

In the case of this clone: Distinct nucleotide sequences in the sample also encode this CDR3. The chain joins TRBV7-9 to TRBJ2-3; D unclear. V was cut by 3 bases and J by 3 bases, with 4 bases left in between. The CDR3 runs 12 residues. Germline lookup yields CDR1 SEHNR and CDR2 FQNEAQ (reference sequence). CDR3 DNA: TGTGCCAGCAGCTTCCCAACAGATACGCAGTATTTT. Translation: CASSFPTDTQYF.

The chain recombines TRBV27 with TRBJ1-1; no clear D gene. Deletions cut 7 bases from V and 5 bases from J, with 14 bases between. The CDR3 length is 13 residues. Germline loops: CDR1 MNHEY, CDR2 SMNVEV (reference sequence). Here the CDR3 reads CASNDLLGTEAFF. CDR3 DNA: TGTGCCAGCAATGACCTCCTGGGGACTGAAGCTTTCTTT.

The rearrangement links TRBV6-1 to TRBJ1-2; TRBD1 aligns across 7 bases. CDR1 and CDR2 (germline): MNHNS, SASEGT. This CDR3 comprises 15 residues. The J segment lost 4 bases and the V segment lost 10 bases, leaving 15 bases of the junction unmatched. In DNA, the CDR3 is TGTGCCAACTCTGAAGGAACAGGGGCCGGCTATGGCTACACCTTC. This translates into CANSEGTGAGYGYTF.

The gene calls are TRBV25-1 and TRBJ2-1; TRBD2 is a possible D gene (6 bases). Trimming shortened V by 3 bases and J by 7 bases, and 19 bases separated the two germline ends. In germline, CDR1 is MGHDK, CDR2 SYGVNS. This CDR3 has 16 residues. CDR3 amino acids: CASSDLYRAGRNEQFF. In DNA form, the CDR3 reads TGTGCCAGCAGTGACCTATACCGGGCGGGAAGGAATGAGCAGTTCTTC. Using reference TRBV25-1 and TRBJ2-1 for the parts outside the CDR3, the full variable domain is EADIYQTPRYLVIGTGKKITLECSQTMGHDKMYWYQQDPGMELHLIHYSYGVNSTEKGDLSSESTVSRIRTEHFPLTLESARPSHTSQYLCASSDLYRAGRNEQFFGPGTRLTVL.

In nucleotides, the CDR3 is TGTGCCAGCAGCTTAGCGGCAGACAGCAGGGAGACCCAGTACTTC. Amino acids: CASSLAADSRETQYF. V gene TRBV7-9 combines with J gene TRBJ2-5; TRBD1 is a possible D gene (5 bases). The V end was cut by 0 bases, the J end by 5 bases, with 13 bases between. Per germline, CDR1 SEHNR and CDR2 FQNEAQ (reference sequence). The CDR3 runs 15 residues.

The V and J genes are TRBV4-1 and TRBJ2-6; a weak D match, TRBD2 (6 bases). This CDR3 has 17 amino acids. With 3 bases removed from V and 2 bases from J, the gap between germline ends came to 14 bases. Per germline, CDR1 MGHRA and CDR2 YSYEKL. The CDR3 DNA reads as TGCGCCAGCAGCCAGCAACTCGGCGGGGCTGGGGCCAACGTCCTGACTTTC. Translated, it gives CASSQQLGGAGANVLTF.